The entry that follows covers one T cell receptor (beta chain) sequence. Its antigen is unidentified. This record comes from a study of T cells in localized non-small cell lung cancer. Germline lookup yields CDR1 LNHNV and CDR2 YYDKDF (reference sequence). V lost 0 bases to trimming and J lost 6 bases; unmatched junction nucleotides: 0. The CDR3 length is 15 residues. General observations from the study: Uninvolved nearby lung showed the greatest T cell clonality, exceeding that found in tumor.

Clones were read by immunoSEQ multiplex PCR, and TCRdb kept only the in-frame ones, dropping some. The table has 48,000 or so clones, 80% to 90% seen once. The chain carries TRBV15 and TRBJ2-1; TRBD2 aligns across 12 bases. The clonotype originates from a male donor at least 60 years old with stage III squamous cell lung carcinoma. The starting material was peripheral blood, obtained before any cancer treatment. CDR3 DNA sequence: TGTGCCACCAGCAGAGAACTAGCGGGAGGCAATGAGCAGTTCTTC. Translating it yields CATSRELAGGNEQFF.